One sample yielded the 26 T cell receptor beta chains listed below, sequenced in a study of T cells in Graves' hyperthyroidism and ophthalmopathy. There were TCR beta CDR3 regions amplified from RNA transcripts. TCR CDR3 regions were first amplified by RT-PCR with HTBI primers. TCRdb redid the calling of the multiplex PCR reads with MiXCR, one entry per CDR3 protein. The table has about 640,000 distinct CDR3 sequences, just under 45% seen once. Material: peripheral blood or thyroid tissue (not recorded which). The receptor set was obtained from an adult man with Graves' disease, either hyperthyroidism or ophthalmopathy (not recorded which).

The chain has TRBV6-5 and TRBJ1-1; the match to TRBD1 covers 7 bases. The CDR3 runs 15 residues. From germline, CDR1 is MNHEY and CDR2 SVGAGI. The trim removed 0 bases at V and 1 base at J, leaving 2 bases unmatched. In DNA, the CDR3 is TGTGCCAGCAGTTACTCGAGGACAGGGAACACTGAAGCTTTCTTT. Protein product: CASSYSRTGNTEAFF.

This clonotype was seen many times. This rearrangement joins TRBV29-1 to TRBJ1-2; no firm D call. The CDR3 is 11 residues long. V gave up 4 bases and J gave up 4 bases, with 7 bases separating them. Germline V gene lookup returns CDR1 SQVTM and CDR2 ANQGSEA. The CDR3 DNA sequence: TGCAGCGTTGTTTTCGGCTATGGCTACACCTTC. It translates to CSVVFGYGYTF.

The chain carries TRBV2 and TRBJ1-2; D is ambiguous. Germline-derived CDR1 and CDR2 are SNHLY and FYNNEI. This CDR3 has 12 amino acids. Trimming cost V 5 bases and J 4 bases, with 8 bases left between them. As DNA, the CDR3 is TGTGCCAGCAGTTTAGACTTCTATGGCTACACCTTC. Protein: CASSLDFYGYTF. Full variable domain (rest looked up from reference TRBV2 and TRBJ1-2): EPEVTQTPSHQVTQMGQEVILRCVPISNHLYFYWYRQILGQKVEFLVSFYNNEISEKSEIFDDQFSVERPDGSNFTLKIRSTKLEDSAMYFCASSLDFYGYTFGSGTRLTVV.

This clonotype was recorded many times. The CDR3 nucleotides are TGTGCCACCAGTGACCTGGACAGGACATATGGCTACACCTTC. This translates into CATSDLDRTYGYTF. This chain joins TRBV24-1 and TRBJ1-2; 7 bases match TRBD1. The CDR3 loop spans 14 amino acids. Unmatched junction bases numbered 6, after V lost 4 bases and J lost 5 bases. Germline CDR1 KGHDR, CDR2 SFDVKD.

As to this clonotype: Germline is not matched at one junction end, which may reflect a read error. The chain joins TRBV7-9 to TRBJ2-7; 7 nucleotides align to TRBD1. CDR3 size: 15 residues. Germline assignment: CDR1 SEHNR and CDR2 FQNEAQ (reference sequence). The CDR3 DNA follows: TGCGCCAGCAGGCTAAAACAGGGGACCAGGTACGAGCAGTACTTC. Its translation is CASRLKQGTRYEQYF.

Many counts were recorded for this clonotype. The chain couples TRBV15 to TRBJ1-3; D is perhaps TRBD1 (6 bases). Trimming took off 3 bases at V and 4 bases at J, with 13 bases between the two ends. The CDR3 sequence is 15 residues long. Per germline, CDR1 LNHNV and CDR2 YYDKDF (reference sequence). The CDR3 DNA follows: TGTGCCACCAGCAGGGTCAGGGGAACAGGAAACACCATATATTTT. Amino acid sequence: CATSRVRGTGNTIYF. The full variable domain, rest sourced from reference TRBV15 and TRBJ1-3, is DAMVIQNPRYQVTQFGKPVTLSCSQTLNHNVMYWYQQKSSQAPKLLFHYYDKDFNNEADTPDNFQSRRPNTSFCFLDIRSPGLGDTAMYLCATSRVRGTGNTIYFGEGSWLTVV.

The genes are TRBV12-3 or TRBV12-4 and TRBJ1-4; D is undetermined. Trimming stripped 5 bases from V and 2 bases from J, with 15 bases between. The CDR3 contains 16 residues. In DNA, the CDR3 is TGTGCCAGCAGTCCGCCCGAAAGGGCTACTAATGAAAAACTGTTTTTT. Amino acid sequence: CASSPPERATNEKLFF.

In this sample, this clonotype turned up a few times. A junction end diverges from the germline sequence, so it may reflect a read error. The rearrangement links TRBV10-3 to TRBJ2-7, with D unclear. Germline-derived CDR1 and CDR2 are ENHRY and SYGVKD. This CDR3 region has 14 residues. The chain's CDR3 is CASSYREFSYEQDF. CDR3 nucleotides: TGTGCCAGCAGTTACCGCGAATTCTCCTACGAGCAGGACTTC.

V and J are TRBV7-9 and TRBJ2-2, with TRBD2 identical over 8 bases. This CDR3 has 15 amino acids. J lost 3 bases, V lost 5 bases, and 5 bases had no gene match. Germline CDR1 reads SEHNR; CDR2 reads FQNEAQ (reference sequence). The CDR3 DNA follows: TGTGCCAGCAGCAGGAACGGGGGGGACACCGGGGAGCTGTTTTTT. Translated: CASSRNGGDTGELFF.

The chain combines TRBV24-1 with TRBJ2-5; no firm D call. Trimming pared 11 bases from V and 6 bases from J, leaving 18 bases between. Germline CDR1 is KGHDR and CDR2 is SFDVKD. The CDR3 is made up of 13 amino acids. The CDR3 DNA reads TGTGCCAGCAGAGATCTGGGGTGGAAGACCCAGTACTTC. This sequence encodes CASRDLGWKTQYF.

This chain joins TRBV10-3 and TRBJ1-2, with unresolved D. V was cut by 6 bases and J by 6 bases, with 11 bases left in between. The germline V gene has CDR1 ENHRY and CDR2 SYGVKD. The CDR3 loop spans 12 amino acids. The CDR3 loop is CAIRAMRDGYTF. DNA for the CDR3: TGTGCCATCAGGGCGATGAGGGATGGCTACACCTTC.

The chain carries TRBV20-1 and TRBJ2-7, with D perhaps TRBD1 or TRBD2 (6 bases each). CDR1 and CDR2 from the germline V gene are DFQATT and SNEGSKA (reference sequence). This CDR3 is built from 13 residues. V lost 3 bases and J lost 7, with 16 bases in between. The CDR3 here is CSASKEGDVEQYF. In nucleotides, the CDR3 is TGCAGTGCTAGTAAGGAGGGGGATGTTGAGCAGTACTTC.

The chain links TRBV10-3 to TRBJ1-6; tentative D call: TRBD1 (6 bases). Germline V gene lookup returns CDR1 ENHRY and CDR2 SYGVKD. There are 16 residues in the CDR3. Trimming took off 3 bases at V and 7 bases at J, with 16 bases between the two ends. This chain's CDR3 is CAISDGGQAKNSPLHF. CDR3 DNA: TGTGCCATCAGTGACGGGGGGCAGGCAAAAAATTCACCCCTCCACTTT.

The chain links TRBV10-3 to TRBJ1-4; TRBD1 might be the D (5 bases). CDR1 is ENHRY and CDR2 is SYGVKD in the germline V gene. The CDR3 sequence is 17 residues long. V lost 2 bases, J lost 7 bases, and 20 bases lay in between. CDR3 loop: CAISESETPGGREKLFF. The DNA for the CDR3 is TGTGCCATCAGTGAGAGTGAGACTCCGGGGGGACGTGAAAAACTGTTTTTT.

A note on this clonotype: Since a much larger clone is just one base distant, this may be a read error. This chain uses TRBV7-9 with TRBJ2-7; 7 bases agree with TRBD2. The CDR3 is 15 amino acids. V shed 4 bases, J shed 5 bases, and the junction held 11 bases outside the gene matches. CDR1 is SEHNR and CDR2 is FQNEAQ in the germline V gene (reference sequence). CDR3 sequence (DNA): TGTGCCAGCAGCTACGAACGGGGCAGCGGGAACGAGCAGTACTTC. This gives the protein CASSYERGSGNEQYF.

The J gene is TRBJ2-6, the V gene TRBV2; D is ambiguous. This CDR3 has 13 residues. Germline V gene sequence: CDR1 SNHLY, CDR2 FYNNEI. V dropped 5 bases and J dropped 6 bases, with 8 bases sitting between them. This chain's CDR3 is CASSSVAANVLTF. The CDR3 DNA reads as TGTGCCAGCAGTAGCGTAGCGGCCAACGTCCTGACTTTC. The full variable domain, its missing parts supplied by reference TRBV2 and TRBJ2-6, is EPEVTQTPSHQVTQMGQEVILRCVPISNHLYFYWYRQILGQKVEFLVSFYNNEISEKSEIFDDQFSVERPDGSNFTLKIRSTKLEDSAMYFCASSSVAANVLTFGAGSRLTVL.

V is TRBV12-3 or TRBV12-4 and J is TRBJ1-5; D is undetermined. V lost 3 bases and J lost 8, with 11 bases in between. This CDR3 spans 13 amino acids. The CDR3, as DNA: TGTGCCAGCAGTTTGGGCCTTCAGGAGCCCCAGCATTTT. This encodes CASSLGLQEPQHF.

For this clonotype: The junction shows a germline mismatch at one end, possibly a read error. CDR3 loop: CAISESDRGAGQPQHF. The CDR3 DNA follows: TGTGCCATCAGTGAGTCCGACCGGGGGGCTGGTCAGCCCCAGCATTTT. The chain recombines TRBV2 with TRBJ1-5, with D possibly matching TRBD1 (6 bases). Germline V gives CDR1 SNHLY, CDR2 FYNNEI. There are 16 residues in the CDR3.

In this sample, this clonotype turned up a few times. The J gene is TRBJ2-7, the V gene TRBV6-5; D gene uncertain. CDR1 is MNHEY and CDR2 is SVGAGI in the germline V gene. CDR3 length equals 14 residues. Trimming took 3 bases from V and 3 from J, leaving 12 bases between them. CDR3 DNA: TGTGCCAGCAGTTATGAGACTCTATTCTACGAGCAGTACTTC. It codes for CASSYETLFYEQYF.

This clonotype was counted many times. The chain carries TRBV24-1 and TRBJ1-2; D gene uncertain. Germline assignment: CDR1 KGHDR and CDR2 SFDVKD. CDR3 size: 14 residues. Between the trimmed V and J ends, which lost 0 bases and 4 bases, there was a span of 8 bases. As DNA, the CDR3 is TGTGCCACCAGTGATTTGCTCAGAGGCTATGGCTACACCTTC. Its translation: CATSDLLRGYGYTF.

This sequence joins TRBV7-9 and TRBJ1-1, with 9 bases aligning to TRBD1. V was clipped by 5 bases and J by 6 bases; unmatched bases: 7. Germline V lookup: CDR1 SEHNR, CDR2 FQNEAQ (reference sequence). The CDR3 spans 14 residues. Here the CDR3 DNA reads TGTGCCAGCAGCCTCGGACAGGGGATCCCTGAAGCTTTCTTT. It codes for CASSLGQGIPEAFF. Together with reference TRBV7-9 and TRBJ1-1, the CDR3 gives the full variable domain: DTGVSQNPRHKITKRGQNVTFRCDPISEHNRLYWYRQTLGQGPEFLTYFQNEAQLEKSRLLSDRFSAERPKGSFSTLEIQRTEQGDSAMYLCASSLGQGIPEAFFGQGTRLTVV.

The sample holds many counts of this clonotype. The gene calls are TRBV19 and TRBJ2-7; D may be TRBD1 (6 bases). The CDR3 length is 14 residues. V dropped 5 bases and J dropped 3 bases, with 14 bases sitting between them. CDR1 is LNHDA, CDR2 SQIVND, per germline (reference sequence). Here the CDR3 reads CASSPLGAIYEQYF. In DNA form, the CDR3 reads TGTGCCAGTAGTCCGTTGGGGGCCATCTACGAGCAGTACTTC.

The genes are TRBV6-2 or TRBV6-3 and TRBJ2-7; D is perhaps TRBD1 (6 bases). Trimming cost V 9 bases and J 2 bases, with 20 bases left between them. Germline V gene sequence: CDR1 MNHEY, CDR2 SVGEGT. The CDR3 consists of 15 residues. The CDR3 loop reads CASHYRQAGAYEQYF. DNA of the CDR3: TGTGCCAGTCACTACCGACAGGCTGGGGCCTACGAGCAGTACTTC.

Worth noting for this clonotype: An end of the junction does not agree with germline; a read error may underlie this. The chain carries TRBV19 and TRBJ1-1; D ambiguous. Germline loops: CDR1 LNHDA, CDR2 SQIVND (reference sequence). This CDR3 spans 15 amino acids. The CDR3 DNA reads TGCGCCAGCAGCCAAGTCGTATCTTACGTGCCTGAAGCTTTCTTT. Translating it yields CASSQVVSYVPEAFF.

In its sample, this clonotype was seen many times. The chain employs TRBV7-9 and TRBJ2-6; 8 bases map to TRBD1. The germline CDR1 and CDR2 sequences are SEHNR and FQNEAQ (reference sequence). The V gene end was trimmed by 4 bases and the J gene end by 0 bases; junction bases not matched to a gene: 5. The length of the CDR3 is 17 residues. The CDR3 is CASSSGTGLSGANVLTF. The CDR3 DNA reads TGTGCCAGCAGCTCCGGGACAGGCCTCTCTGGGGCCAACGTCCTGACTTTC.

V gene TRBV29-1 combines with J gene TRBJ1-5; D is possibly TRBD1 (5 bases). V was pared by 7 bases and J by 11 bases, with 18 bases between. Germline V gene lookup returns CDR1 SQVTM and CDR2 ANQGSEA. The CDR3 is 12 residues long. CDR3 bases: TGCAGCGGCGACGGGGGGGGAGAGACCCAGCATTTT. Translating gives CSGDGGGETQHF.